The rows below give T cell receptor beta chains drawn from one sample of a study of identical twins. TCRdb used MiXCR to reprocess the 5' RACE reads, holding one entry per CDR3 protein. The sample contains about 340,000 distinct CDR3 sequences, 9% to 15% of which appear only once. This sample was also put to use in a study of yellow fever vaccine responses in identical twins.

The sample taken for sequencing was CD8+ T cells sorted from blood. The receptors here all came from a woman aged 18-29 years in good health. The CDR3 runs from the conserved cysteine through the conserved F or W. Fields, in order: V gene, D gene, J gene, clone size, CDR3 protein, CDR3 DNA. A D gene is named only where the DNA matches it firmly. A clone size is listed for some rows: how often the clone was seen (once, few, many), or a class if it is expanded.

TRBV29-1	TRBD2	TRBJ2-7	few	CSARSSAGAYEQYF	TGCAGCGCCCGGTCTTCAGCGGGGGCATACGAGCAGTACTTC
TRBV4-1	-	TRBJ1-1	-	CASSKGGPLNTEAFF	TGCGCCAGCAGCAAAGGGGGACCTTTGAACACTGAAGCTTTCTTT
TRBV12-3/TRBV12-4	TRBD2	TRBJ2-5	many	CASLPGLAGRGETQYF	TGTGCCAGCTTGCCGGGACTAGCGGGGCGGGGAGAGACCCAGTACTTC
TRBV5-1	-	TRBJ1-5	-	CASSLQRGGFIVKPQHF	TGCGCCAGCAGCCTTCAGCGAGGAGGGTTCATAGTGAAGCCCCAGCATTTT
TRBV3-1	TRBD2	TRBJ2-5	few	CASSPRGVSEETQYF	TGTGCCAGCAGCCCCCGGGGGGTATCGGAGGAGACCCAGTACTTC
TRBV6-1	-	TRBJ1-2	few	CASRPNGEQRGYTF	TGTGCCAGCAGGCCAAACGGGGAACAACGGGGCTACACCTTC
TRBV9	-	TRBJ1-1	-	CASGETNTEAFF	TGTGCCAGCGGGGAGACGAACACTGAAGCTTTCTTT
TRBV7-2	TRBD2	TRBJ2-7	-	CASSLEGLAGGYEQYF	TGTGCCAGCAGCTTAGAGGGTCTAGCGGGAGGGTACGAGCAGTACTTC
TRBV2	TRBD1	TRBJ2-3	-	CASWDRLGTDTQYF	TGTGCCAGCTGGGACAGGCTTGGCACAGATACGCAGTATTTT
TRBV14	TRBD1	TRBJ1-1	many	CASSQDRGALGTEAFF	TGTGCCAGCAGCCAGGACAGGGGAGCGCTTGGCACTGAAGCTTTCTTT
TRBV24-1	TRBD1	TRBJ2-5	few	CATSDWETGIETQYF	TGTGCCACCAGTGATTGGGAGACAGGGATAGAGACCCAGTACTTC
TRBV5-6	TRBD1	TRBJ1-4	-	CASSEGQGTEKLFF	TGTGCCAGCAGCGAGGGACAGGGGACTGAAAAACTGTTTTTT
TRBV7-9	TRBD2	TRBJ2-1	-	CASSFGSGGPNNEQFF	TGTGCCAGCAGCTTTGGATCGGGGGGGCCAAACAATGAGCAGTTCTTC
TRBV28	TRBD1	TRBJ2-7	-	CASSFRGQSYEQYF	TGTGCCAGCAGCTTTAGGGGGCAATCCTACGAGCAGTACTTC
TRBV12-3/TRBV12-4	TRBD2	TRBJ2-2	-	CASSSGLAGANPRGTGELFF	TGTGCCAGCAGTTCAGGACTAGCGGGCGCGAACCCTCGGGGCACCGGGGAGCTGTTTTTT
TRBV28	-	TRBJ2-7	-	CASSLVADPLDNEQYF	TGTGCCAGCAGTTTAGTGGCAGATCCGCTGGATAACGAGCAGTACTTC
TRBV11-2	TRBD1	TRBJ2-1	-	CASSFGQGASGGEQFF	TGTGCCAGCAGCTTCGGTCAGGGGGCGTCGGGTGGTGAGCAGTTCTTC
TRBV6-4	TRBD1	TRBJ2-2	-	CASSTGTGEAGELFF	TGTGCCAGCAGCACCGGGACAGGGGAGGCCGGGGAGCTGTTTTTT
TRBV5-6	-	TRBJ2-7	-	CASNPEGRTYEQYF	TGTGCCAGCAACCCCGAGGGAAGAACCTACGAGCAGTACTTC